This record looks at one T cell receptor beta chain sequence and its context. TCRdb's copy holds only in-frame clones and misses some; the assay was immunoSEQ multiplex PCR. The data contain 100,000 to 150,000 clones, approximately 81% of them singletons. This entry belongs to a study of blood T cell repertoires in COVID-19. Study-level background: Donors in the United States, Italy and Spain gave samples during acute or convalescent COVID-19. T cells, B-cell-depleted T cells, or PBMCs supplied cDNA or gDNA.

V gave up 4 bases and J gave up 1 base, with 5 bases separating them. Germline CDR1 is MDHEN and CDR2 is SYDVKM. The CDR3 totals 13 residues. Sequences were obtained from peripheral blood. The sequence came from a man aged 55 to 69 with acute or convalescent COVID-19. The chain carries TRBV28 and TRBJ1-3; the D is unclear. Here the CDR3 DNA reads TGTGCCAGCAGTTCCCTTTCTGGAAACACCATATATTTT. It encodes CASSSLSGNTIYF.